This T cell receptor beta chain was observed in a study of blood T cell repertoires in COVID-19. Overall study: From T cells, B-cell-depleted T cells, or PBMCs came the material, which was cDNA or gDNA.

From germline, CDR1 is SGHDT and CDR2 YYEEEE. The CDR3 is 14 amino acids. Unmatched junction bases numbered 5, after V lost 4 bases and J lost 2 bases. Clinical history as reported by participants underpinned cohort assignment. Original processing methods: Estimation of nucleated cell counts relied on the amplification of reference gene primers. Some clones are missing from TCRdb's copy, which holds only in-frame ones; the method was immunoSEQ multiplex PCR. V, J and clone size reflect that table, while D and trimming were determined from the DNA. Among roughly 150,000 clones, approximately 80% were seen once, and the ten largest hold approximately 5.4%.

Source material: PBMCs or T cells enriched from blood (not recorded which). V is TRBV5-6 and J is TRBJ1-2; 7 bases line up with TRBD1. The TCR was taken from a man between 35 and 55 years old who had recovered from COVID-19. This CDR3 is CASSPLGQNYGYTF. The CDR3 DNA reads TGTGCCAGCAGCCCGCTGGGACAGAACTATGGCTACACCTTC. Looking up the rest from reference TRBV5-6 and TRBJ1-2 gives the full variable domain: DAGVTQSPTHLIKTRGQQVTLRCSPKSGHDTVSWYQQALGQGPQFIFQYYEEEERQRGNFPDRFSGHQFPNYSSELNVNALLLGDSALYLCASSPLGQNYGYTFGSGTRLTVV.